This entry describes one T cell receptor (beta chain). Its antigen remains unidentified. The CDR3 is 13 amino acids. Germline V gene lookup returns CDR1 SGHTA and CDR2 FQGNSA. The ends were cut back, 3 bases at V and 5 bases at J, with 9 bases in the middle. ViraFEST assay sequencing came after antigen-specific CD4+ T cells were expanded with viral peptide pools. A roughly 10-day culture period preceded the isolation of CD4+ T cells. No vaccinee had earlier SARS-CoV-2 infection, and nucleocapsid antibodies were negative. Repertoires were generated with immunoSEQ multiplex PCR, while TCRdb's copy carries only in-frame clones and drops some. The sample records about 22,000 clones, around 80% being singletons. The data were taken from a study of vaccination effects on CD4 cells after COVID-19. As for the study in general: Of the BNT162b2 and mRNA-1273 vaccines, participants received two doses of one or the other.

The TCR sequence derives from a human donor who received a COVID-19 vaccine. The V gene is TRBV7-2, the J gene TRBJ2-3; D uncertain. Sequenced here: CD4+ T cells from PBMCs cultured with HCoV-NL63 spike peptides, sampled before COVID-19 vaccination. CDR3 region: CASSFSRIDTQYF. The DNA of the CDR3 is TGTGCCAGCAGCTTTAGTAGGATAGATACGCAGTATTTT.